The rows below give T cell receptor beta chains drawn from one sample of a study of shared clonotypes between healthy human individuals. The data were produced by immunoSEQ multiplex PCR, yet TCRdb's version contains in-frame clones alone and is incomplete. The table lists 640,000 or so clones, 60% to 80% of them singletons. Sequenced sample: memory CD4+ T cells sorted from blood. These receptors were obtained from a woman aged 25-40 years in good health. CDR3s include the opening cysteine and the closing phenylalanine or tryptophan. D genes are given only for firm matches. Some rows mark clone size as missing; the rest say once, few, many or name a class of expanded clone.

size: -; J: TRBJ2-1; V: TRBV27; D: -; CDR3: CASSFSRRVNEQFF; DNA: TGTGCCAGCAGTTTTAGTCGTCGGGTCAATGAGCAGTTCTTC
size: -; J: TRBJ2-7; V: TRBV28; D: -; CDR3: CASSLLGGEQYF; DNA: TGTGCCAGCAGTTTATTGGGCGGTGAGCAGTACTTC
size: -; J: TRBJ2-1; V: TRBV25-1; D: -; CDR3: CASSESGVPPYNEQFF; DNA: TGTGCCAGCAGTGAATCCGGGGTCCCTCCCTACAATGAGCAGTTCTTC
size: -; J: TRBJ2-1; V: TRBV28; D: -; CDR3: CASRGSVESYNEQFF; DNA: TGTGCCAGCAGAGGGAGCGTAGAATCCTACAATGAGCAGTTCTTC
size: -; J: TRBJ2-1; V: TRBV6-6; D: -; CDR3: CASSIARSYNEQFF; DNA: TGTGCCAGCAGCATAGCGAGGTCCTACAATGAGCAGTTCTTC
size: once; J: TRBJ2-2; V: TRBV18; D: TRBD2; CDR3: CASSLSSGVNTGELFF; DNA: TGTGCCAGCTCGCTTTCTAGCGGGGTCAACACCGGGGAGCTGTTTTTT
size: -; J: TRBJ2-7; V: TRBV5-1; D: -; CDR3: CASSFRSPADEQYF; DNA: TGCGCCAGCAGCTTTCGATCTCCAGCCGACGAGCAGTACTTC
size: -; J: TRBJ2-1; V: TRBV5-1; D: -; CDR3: CASSQTRNEQFF; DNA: TGCGCCAGCAGCCAAACTAGGAATGAGCAGTTCTTC
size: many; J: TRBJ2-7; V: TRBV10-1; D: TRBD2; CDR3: CAPGASGRVNEQYF; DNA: TGCGCCCCAGGGGCTAGCGGGAGAGTAAACGAGCAGTACTTC
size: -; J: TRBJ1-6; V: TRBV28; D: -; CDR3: CASSSGLPRRHF; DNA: TGTGCCAGCAGTTCGGGACTCCCGCGAAGGCACTTT
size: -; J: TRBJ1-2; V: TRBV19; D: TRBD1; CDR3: CASSIVGQGDYGYTF; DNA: TGTGCCAGTAGTATCGTGGGACAGGGGGACTATGGCTACACCTTC
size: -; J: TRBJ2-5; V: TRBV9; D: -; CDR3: CASSTGTGFRQETQYF; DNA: TGTGCCAGCAGCACGGGAACAGGGTTTAGGCAAGAGACCCAGTACTTC
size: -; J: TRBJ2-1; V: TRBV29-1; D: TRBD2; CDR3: CSVAVLAGSYNEQFF; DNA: TGCAGCGTTGCCGTGCTAGCGGGATCCTACAATGAGCAGTTCTTC
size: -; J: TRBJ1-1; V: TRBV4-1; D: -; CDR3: CASSQAGQGRRNTEAFF; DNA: TGCGCCAGCAGCCAAGCAGGGCAGGGCCGAAGGAACACTGAAGCTTTCTTT
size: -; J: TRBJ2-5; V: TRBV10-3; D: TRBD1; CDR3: CAISQGDRGQETQYF; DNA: TGTGCCATCAGCCAGGGAGACAGGGGGCAAGAGACCCAGTACTTC
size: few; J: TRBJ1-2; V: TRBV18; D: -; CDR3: CASSPPGQENYGYTF; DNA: TGTGCCAGCTCACCACCGGGCCAGGAAAACTATGGCTACACCTTC
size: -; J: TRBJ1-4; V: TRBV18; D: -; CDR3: CASSPQQGFNEKLFF; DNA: TGTGCCAGCTCACCTCAACAGGGCTTTAATGAAAAACTGTTTTTT
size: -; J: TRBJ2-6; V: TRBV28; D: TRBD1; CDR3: CASSPTGARANVLTF; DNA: TGTGCCAGCAGTCCAACAGGGGCCCGGGCCAACGTCCTGACTTTC
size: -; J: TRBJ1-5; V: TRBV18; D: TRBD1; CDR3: CASSADRGPNQPQHF; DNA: TGTGCCAGCTCAGCTGACAGGGGGCCGAATCAGCCCCAGCATTTT
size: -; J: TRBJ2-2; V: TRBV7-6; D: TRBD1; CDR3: CASSPGQGGTGELFF; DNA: TGTGCCAGCAGCCCCGGACAGGGGGGCACCGGGGAGCTGTTTTTT
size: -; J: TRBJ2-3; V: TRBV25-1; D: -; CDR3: CASSPGVADTQYF; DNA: TGTGCCAGCAGTCCAGGGGTAGCAGATACGCAGTATTTT
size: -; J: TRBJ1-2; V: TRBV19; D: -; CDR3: CASGGTGGLGYGYTF; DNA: TGTGCCAGTGGCGGTACTGGTGGTTTAGGCTATGGCTACACCTTC
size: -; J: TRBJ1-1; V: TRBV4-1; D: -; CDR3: CASSQDPRGNTEAFF; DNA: TGCGCCAGCAGCCAAGATCCCCGGGGTAACACTGAAGCTTTCTTT
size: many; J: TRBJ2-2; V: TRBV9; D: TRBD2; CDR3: CASSERGNTGELFF; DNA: TGTGCCAGCAGCGAGCGGGGAAACACCGGGGAGCTGTTTTTT
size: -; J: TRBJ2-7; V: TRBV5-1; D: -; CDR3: CATSFERGTHEQYF; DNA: TGCGCCACCTCCTTTGAAAGGGGCACCCACGAGCAGTACTTC
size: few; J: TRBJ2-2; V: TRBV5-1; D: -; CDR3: CASSLEVGNTGELFF; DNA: TGCGCCAGCAGCTTGGAGGTGGGGAACACCGGGGAGCTGTTTTTT
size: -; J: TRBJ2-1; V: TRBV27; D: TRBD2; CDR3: CASGRMASGRRDEQFF; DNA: TGTGCCAGCGGACGTATGGCTAGCGGGAGGCGGGATGAGCAGTTCTTC
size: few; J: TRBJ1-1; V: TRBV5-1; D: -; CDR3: CASSPYSGTKMNTEAFF; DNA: TGCGCCAGCAGCCCCTATTCGGGCACAAAAATGAACACTGAAGCTTTCTTT
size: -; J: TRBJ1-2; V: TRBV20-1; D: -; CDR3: CSASSGYTF; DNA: TGCAGTGCTAGTTCTGGCTACACCTTC
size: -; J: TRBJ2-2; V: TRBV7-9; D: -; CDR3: CASSLEATANTGELFF; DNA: TGTGCCAGCAGCTTAGAGGCGACCGCGAACACCGGGGAGCTGTTTTTT
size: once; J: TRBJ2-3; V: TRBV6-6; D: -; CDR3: CASSYVGFADTQYF; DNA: TGTGCCAGCAGTTACGTGGGGTTCGCAGATACGCAGTATTTT
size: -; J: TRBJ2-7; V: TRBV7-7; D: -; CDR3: CASPKVAGTGEQYF; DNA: TGTGCCAGCCCCAAAGTGGCAGGGACGGGCGAGCAGTACTTC
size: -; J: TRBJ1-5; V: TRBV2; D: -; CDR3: CASSGGPSNQPQHF; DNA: TGTGCCAGCAGTGGAGGACCAAGCAATCAGCCCCAGCATTTT
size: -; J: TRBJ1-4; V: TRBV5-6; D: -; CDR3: CASSRRVGSGEKLFF; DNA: TGTGCCAGCAGCCGGAGGGTGGGGAGTGGTGAAAAACTGTTTTTT
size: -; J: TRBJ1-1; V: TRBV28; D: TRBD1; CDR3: CASSPPQGPAMNTEAFF; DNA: TGTGCCAGCAGTCCCCCACAGGGGCCGGCGATGAACACTGAAGCTTTCTTT
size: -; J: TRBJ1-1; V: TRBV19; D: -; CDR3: CASRPATGNTEAFF; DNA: TGTGCCAGTAGGCCCGCGACGGGGAACACTGAAGCTTTCTTT
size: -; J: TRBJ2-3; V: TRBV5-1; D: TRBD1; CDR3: CATSPGTGGLDTQYF; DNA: TGCGCCACCTCCCCAGGGACAGGGGGCCTCGATACGCAGTATTTT
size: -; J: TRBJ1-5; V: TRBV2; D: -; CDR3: CASSRGIHQPQHF; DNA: TGTGCCAGCAGCCGAGGTATCCATCAGCCCCAGCATTTT
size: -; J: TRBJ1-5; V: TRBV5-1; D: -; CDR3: CASSLTEGLWPQHF; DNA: TGCGCCAGCAGCTTGACAGAGGGTTTGTGGCCCCAGCATTTT
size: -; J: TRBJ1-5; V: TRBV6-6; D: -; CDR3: CASSYLGSNQPQHF; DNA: TGTGCCAGCAGTTACTTGGGGAGCAATCAGCCCCAGCATTTT
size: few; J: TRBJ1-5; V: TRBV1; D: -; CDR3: CTSSQAGQPQHF; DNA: TGCACCAGCAGCCAAGCGGGTCAGCCCCAGCATTTT
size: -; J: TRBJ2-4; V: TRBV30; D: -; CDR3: CAWSHPGRVYAKNIQYF; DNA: TGTGCCTGGAGCCATCCGGGCAGGGTATATGCCAAAAACATTCAGTACTTC
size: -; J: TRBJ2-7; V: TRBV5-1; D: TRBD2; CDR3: CASSPRLAGDYEQYF; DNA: TGCGCCAGCAGCCCTCGACTAGCGGGAGATTACGAGCAGTACTTC
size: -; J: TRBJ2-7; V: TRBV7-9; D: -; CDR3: CASSPSLATNEQYF; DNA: TGTGCCAGCAGCCCCAGCCTTGCAACCAACGAGCAGTACTTC
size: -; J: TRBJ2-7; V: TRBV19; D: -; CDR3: CASTTGYEQYF; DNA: TGTGCCAGTACAACGGGCTACGAGCAGTACTTC
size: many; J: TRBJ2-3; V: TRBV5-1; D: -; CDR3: CASSLEPGIADTQYF; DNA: TGCGCCAGCAGCTTGGAGCCGGGAATAGCAGATACGCAGTATTTT
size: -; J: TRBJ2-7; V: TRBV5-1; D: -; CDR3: CASSPDSYEQYF; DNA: TGCGCCAGCAGCCCAGACTCCTACGAGCAGTACTTC
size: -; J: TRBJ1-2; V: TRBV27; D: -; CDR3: CASSLGVKADYTF; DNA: TGTGCCAGCAGTTTAGGGGTTAAGGCCGACTACACCTTC